These 4 T cell receptor beta chains originate from one sample sequenced in a study of graft-versus-host responses after intestinal transplantation. Assay: immunoSEQ multiplex PCR; the TCRdb copy retains only in-frame clones and omits some. Among under 95,000 clones, 88% were seen once, and the ten largest hold approximately 0.3%. For these receptors, no antigen is known. Material: unstimulated CD4+ T cells sorted from spleen or lymph node cells, obtained before transplant. These receptors were obtained from a human donor who was the organ donor for an intestinal transplant.

This clone was counted a single time. Relative to the germline gene, one junction end is altered; a read error may explain this. The V gene is TRBV7-7, the J gene TRBJ2-2, with 12 bases fitting TRBD2. The CDR3 runs to 16 residues. CDR1 SSHAT and CDR2 FNYEAQ come from the germline V gene (reference sequence). The CDR3 loop reads CASSPRLAGDTGELFF. The CDR3 DNA reads TGTGCTAGCAGCCCGCGACTAGCGGGGGACACCGGGGAGCTGTTTTTT.

The chain links TRBV28 to TRBJ2-7, with 12 bases aligning to TRBD1. The trim removed 4 bases at V and 6 bases at J, leaving 7 bases unmatched. The CDR3 consists of 15 residues. The germline V gene has CDR1 MDHEN and CDR2 SYDVKM. CDR3 sequence (DNA): TGTGCCAGCAGTTCGGGCGGGACAGGGGGCGCCGAGCAGTACTTC. Its protein is CASSSGGTGGAEQYF.

The rearrangement links TRBV15 to TRBJ2-7; no definite D call. Between the trimmed V and J ends, which lost 0 bases and 3 bases, there was a span of 12 bases. The CDR3 is 15 amino acids. Germline V gene lookup returns CDR1 LNHNV and CDR2 YYDKDF (reference sequence). The CDR3 spells CATSRDRVTYYEQYF. In DNA, the CDR3 is TGTGCCACCAGCAGAGATCGAGTCACCTACTACGAGCAGTACTTC.

The chain is built from TRBV7-2 and TRBJ2-3; tentative D call: TRBD2 (7 bases). Per the germline V gene, CDR1 is SGHTA and CDR2 is FQGNSA. Trimming pared 5 bases from V and 2 bases from J, leaving 11 bases between. This CDR3 contains 14 residues. The CDR3 is CASSRGGVTDTQYF. As DNA, the CDR3 is TGTGCCAGCAGCCGAGGGGGGGTCACAGATACGCAGTATTTT.